This T cell receptor (beta chain) was captured in a study of identical twins. The CDR3 is 12 amino acids. CDR1 and CDR2 from the germline V gene are SNHLY and FYNNEI. V lost 11 bases, J lost 0 bases, and 10 bases lay in between. General study results and limits: Clonotypes of the beta chain that were abundant in cord blood carried fewer insertions (memory repertoires showed none). Modelling approaches yielded underestimates of out-of-frame TCR alpha sharing between monozygotic twins.

TCRdb re-derived calls from the 5' RACE reads in MiXCR, one entry per CDR3 protein. Among roughly 350,000 distinct CDR3 sequences, more than 9% were seen once, and the ten largest hold just over 7%. This clonotype was seen only a few times. Its antigen is not known. These data also featured in a second study, about yellow fever vaccine responses in identical twins.

Material for sequencing was CD8+ T cells sorted from blood. V gene TRBV2 combines with J gene TRBJ1-1, with D unclear. The origin of this receptor is a woman under 30 in good health. CDR3 DNA sequence: TGTGCCCCCGAGGGTATGAACACTGAAGCTTTCTTT. It specifies CAPEGMNTEAFF.